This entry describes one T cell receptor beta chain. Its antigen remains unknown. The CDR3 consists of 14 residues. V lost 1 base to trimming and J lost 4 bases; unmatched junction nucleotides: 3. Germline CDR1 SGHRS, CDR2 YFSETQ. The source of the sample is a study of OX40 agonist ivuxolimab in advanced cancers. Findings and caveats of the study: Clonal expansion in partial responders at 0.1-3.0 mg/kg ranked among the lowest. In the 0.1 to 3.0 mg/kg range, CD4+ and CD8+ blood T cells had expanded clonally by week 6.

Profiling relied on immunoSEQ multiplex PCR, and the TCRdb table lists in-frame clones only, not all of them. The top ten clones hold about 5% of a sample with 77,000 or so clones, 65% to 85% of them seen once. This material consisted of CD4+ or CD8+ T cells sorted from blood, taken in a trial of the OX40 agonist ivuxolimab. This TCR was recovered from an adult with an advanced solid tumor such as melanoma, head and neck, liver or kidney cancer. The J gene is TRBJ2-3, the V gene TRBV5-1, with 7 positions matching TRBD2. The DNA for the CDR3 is TGCGCCAGCAGCTTGAGGGAGGGCCCAGATACGCAGTATTTT. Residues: CASSLREGPDTQYF.